The 2 T cell receptor beta chains in this list originate from one sample, sequenced in a study of blood T cells in healthy people across ages. A J-beta primer mix and a sample-barcoded 5' primer were used in a second PCR of roughly 7 to 12 cycles. TCRdb fed the 5' RACE reads into MiXCR, producing one record per CDR3 protein. The sample yields about 970,000 distinct CDR3 sequences, about 51% seen once. The sample comprised blood. All receptors derive from a woman aged 55 to 70 in good health.

V and J are TRBV4-1 and TRBJ1-4; D remains ambiguous. CDR1 MGHRA and CDR2 YSYEKL come from the germline V gene. The CDR3 covers 12 residues. V lost 0 bases to trimming and J lost 8 bases, with 4 bases between them. CDR3 coding DNA: TGCGCCAGCAGCCAAGACGACGAAAAACTGTTTTTT. As protein: CASSQDDEKLFF.

This clonotype turned up a few times. The V call is TRBV28, the J call TRBJ2-6, with D perhaps being TRBD1 or TRBD2 (5 bases each). V was cut by 8 bases and J by 4 bases, with 18 bases left in between. Germline V CDR1 and CDR2: MDHEN, SYDVKM. The CDR3 runs to 16 residues. The CDR3 loop is CASGRGTGLGANVLTF. CDR3 DNA: TGTGCCAGCGGACGGGGAACAGGATTAGGGGCCAACGTCCTGACTTTC.